One sample yielded the 29 T cell receptor beta chains listed below, sequenced in a study of cytomegalovirus exposure and HLA in healthy donors. With 60 Vbeta and 13 Jbeta primers, the PCR was carried out. The method was immunoSEQ multiplex PCR; TCRdb's version includes in-frame clones alone and lacks a portion of them. Here the sample spans more than 130,000 clones, around 76% being singletons. The sample taken for sequencing was PBMCs. Receptor source: a male donor in good health and CMV-seronegative.

This clone came up once. This chain links TRBV7-9 with TRBJ2-3, with 14 positions matching TRBD2. The CDR3 sequence is 14 residues long. Trimming took 8 bases from V and 6 from J; bases not matched to a gene: 4. Germline V CDR1 and CDR2: SEHNR, FQNEAQ (reference sequence). The CDR3 loop reads CASRGTSGSDTQYF. CDR3 DNA sequence: TGTGCCAGCCGAGGGACTAGCGGGAGCGATACGCAGTATTTT. Variable domain in full (rest from reference TRBV7-9 and TRBJ2-3): DTGVSQNPRHKITKRGQNVTFRCDPISEHNRLYWYRQTLGQGPEFLTYFQNEAQLEKSRLLSDRFSAERPKGSFSTLEIQRTEQGDSAMYLCASRGTSGSDTQYFGPGTRLTVL.

The chain carries TRBV7-3 and TRBJ1-3; D unclear. The germline gives CDR1 SGHTA, CDR2 FQGTGA. The V gene lost 3 bases and the J gene lost 4 bases, with 7 bases spanning the gap. The CDR3 runs 13 residues. The CDR3 nucleotides are TGTGCCAGCAGCTTGACACACGGAAACACCATATATTTT. Translating it yields CASSLTHGNTIYF.

The chain combines TRBV11-1 with TRBJ2-1; TRBD1 agrees at 9 bases. CDR3 length: 14 amino acids. The V gene end was trimmed by 6 bases and the J gene end by 4 bases; junction bases not matched to a gene: 4. Per germline, CDR1 SGHAT and CDR2 FQDESV (reference sequence). The CDR3: CASSDDRGYNEQFF. The CDR3, as DNA: TGTGCCAGCAGTGACGACAGGGGGTACAATGAGCAGTTCTTC.

J is TRBJ1-1 and V is TRBV4-3; unclear D gene. In germline, CDR1 is LGHNA, CDR2 YSLEER. Between the trimmed V and J ends, which lost 0 bases and 1 base, there was a span of 6 bases. This CDR3 contains 14 residues. This CDR3 reads CASSQDSRNTEAFF. CDR3 DNA: TGCGCCAGCAGCCAAGACTCCAGGAACACTGAAGCTTTCTTT.

This clone was counted once. The chain is built from TRBV5-5 and TRBJ2-1; D unclear. V was trimmed by 0 bases and J by 0 bases, leaving 4 bases between them. Germline V lookup: CDR1 SGHKS, CDR2 YYEKEE (reference sequence). There are 14 residues in the CDR3. CDR3 amino acids: CASSLDSSYNEQFF. Written as DNA, the CDR3 is TGTGCCAGCAGCTTGGATAGCTCCTACAATGAGCAGTTCTTC.

The genes are TRBV18 and TRBJ2-7, with 8 bases lining up with TRBD1. The CDR3 consists of 13 residues. V was clipped by 3 bases and J by 5 bases; unmatched bases: 3. Germline V lookup: CDR1 KGHSH, CDR2 LQKENI. The CDR3: CASSPRDRHEQYF. The CDR3 DNA follows: TGTGCCAGCTCACCCCGGGACAGGCACGAGCAGTACTTC.

The genes are TRBV2 and TRBJ2-5; D call uncertain. Per germline, CDR1 SNHLY and CDR2 FYNNEI. V lost 5 bases and J lost 2, with 3 bases in between. The CDR3 loop spans 11 amino acids. The CDR3 sequence is CASSTQETQYF. CDR3 DNA: TGTGCCAGCAGTACTCAAGAGACCCAGTACTTC.

This clone was seen more than once but under ten times. The junction does not match germline at one end; this may be a read error. The chain recombines TRBV7-7 with TRBJ2-1, with 10 bases identical to TRBD1. CDR3 length: 15 residues. Per germline, CDR1 SSHAT and CDR2 FNYEAQ (reference sequence). The CDR3, as DNA: TGTGCTAGCAGCCCTGCGGGACAGGGGCGTGATGAGCAGTTCTTC. It codes for CASSPAGQGRDEQFF.

The rearrangement links TRBV7-6 to TRBJ2-2; possibly TRBD1 for D (6 bases). CDR3 length: 14 amino acids. Germline V gives CDR1 SGHVS, CDR2 FNYEAQ. Trimming removed 2 bases at V and 4 bases at J, with 8 bases between. This CDR3 reads CASSLRGGTGELFF. The CDR3 DNA follows: TGTGCCAGCAGCTTAAGAGGGGGCACCGGGGAGCTGTTTTTT.

The rearrangement links TRBV10-3 to TRBJ2-2; D not certain. From germline, CDR1 is ENHRY and CDR2 SYGVKD. V dropped 0 bases and J dropped 1 base, with 6 bases sitting between them. CDR3 length: 15 amino acids. DNA of the CDR3: TGTGCCATCAGTGAGTCGTCAGGGAACACCGGGGAGCTGTTTTTT. As protein: CAISESSGNTGELFF.

The rearrangement uses TRBV27 and TRBJ1-2; D remains unclear. The CDR3 is 15 amino acids. Germline lookup yields CDR1 MNHEY and CDR2 SMNVEV (reference sequence). V dropped 2 bases and J dropped 8 bases, with 18 bases sitting between them. CDR3 sequence (DNA): TGTGCCAGCAGTTTAAGCGGGGTCCCTAAAATAGGCTACACCTTC. This codes for CASSLSGVPKIGYTF.

V and J are TRBV19 and TRBJ1-1; 8 nucleotides match TRBD1. Germline values: CDR1 LNHDA, CDR2 SQIVND (reference sequence). J lost 6 bases, V lost 6 bases, and 9 bases had no gene match. The CDR3 is 14 residues long. The CDR3 DNA reads TGTGCCAGTAGGGACAGGGCGTGGGGCGCTGAAGCTTTCTTT. It codes for CASRDRAWGAEAFF.

The V call is TRBV25-1, the J call TRBJ2-7; 8 positions agree with TRBD2. CDR1 MGHDK and CDR2 SYGVNS come from the germline V gene. The CDR3 covers 15 residues. Trimming removed 3 bases from V and 4 bases from J; junction bases left unmatched: 8. The CDR3 reads CASSDSGGVLYEQYF. CDR3 sequence (DNA): TGTGCCAGCAGTGACTCCGGGGGGGTTTTATACGAGCAGTACTTC.

V and J are TRBV9 and TRBJ2-2; TRBD2 is a possible D gene (6 bases). This CDR3 region has 14 residues. Trimming left V 5 bases short and J 1 base short, with 9 bases between. Germline V lookup: CDR1 SGDLS, CDR2 YYNGEE. The chain's CDR3 is CASRVGGNTGELFF. DNA for the CDR3: TGTGCCAGCAGGGTGGGGGGGAACACCGGGGAGCTGTTTTTT.

The rearrangement links TRBV6-1 to TRBJ2-1; TRBD2 agrees at 12 bases. Germline V gene lookup returns CDR1 MNHNS and CDR2 SASEGT. The CDR3 has 15 residues. Trimming cost V 4 bases and J 7 bases; bases outside gene matches: 5. CDR3 amino acids: CASSGRTSGANEQFF. In DNA, the CDR3 is TGTGCCAGCAGTGGGCGGACTAGCGGGGCTAATGAGCAGTTCTTC.

The genes are TRBV25-1 and TRBJ2-1; the D gene is possibly TRBD1 (6 bases). CDR3 size: 16 residues. CDR1 is MGHDK and CDR2 is SYGVNS in the germline V gene. Trimming removed 6 bases from V and 0 bases from J, with 15 bases in between. For the CDR3, the DNA is TGTGCCAGCAGGGACAGAGCTTTGAGCTCCTACAATGAGCAGTTCTTC. Protein product: CASRDRALSSYNEQFF. Together with reference TRBV25-1 and TRBJ2-1, the CDR3 gives the full variable domain: EADIYQTPRYLVIGTGKKITLECSQTMGHDKMYWYQQDPGMELHLIHYSYGVNSTEKGDLSSESTVSRIRTEHFPLTLESARPSHTSQYLCASRDRALSSYNEQFFGPGTRLTVL.

V and J are TRBV4-3 and TRBJ2-7, with D tentatively TRBD2 (5 bases). Germline V gene sequence: CDR1 LGHNA, CDR2 YSLEER. The CDR3 is made up of 16 amino acids. Trimming took 2 bases from V and 6 from J, leaving 20 bases between them. The CDR3, as DNA: TGCGCCAGCAGCCAACAAGCCGGCCCGGGGAGTGGCGAGCAGTACTTC. Translated, it gives CASSQQAGPGSGEQYF.

This chain connects TRBV2 to TRBJ2-5; 9 bases agree with TRBD2. Trimming cost V 1 base and J 7 bases; bases outside gene matches: 7. Looked up from germline, CDR1 is SNHLY and CDR2 is FYNNEI. The CDR3 loop spans 15 amino acids. The CDR3 coding sequence is TGTGCCAGCAGTGAAGATCTAGCGGGACGGGGGACCCAGTACTTC. This translates into CASSEDLAGRGTQYF.

This chain joins TRBV9 and TRBJ2-7; the D is unclear. This CDR3 is built from 14 residues. Germline V lookup: CDR1 SGDLS, CDR2 YYNGEE. Trimming took 4 bases from V and 5 from J, leaving 16 bases between them. DNA for the CDR3: TGTGCCAGCAGCTCCGCCCGAGAAGTGGACGAGCAGTACTTC. It translates to CASSSAREVDEQYF.

The chain recombines TRBV20-1 with TRBJ2-5; no firm D call. This CDR3 comprises 10 residues. The germline V gene has CDR1 DFQATT and CDR2 SNEGSKA (reference sequence). V dropped 5 bases and J dropped 2 bases, with 3 bases sitting between them. DNA for the CDR3: TGCAGTGCTCCGCAAGAGACCCAGTACTTC. Translated: CSAPQETQYF.

This chain joins TRBV2 and TRBJ2-5; TRBD2 matches at 9 bases. V shed 7 bases, J shed 4 bases, and the junction held 4 bases outside the gene matches. Germline CDR1 is SNHLY and CDR2 is FYNNEI. The CDR3 totals 13 residues. The CDR3 loop is CASKAGGRETQYF. The CDR3 DNA sequence: TGTGCCAGCAAGGCGGGGGGGAGAGAGACCCAGTACTTC.

The chain has TRBV23-1 and TRBJ2-1; 7 positions agree with TRBD1. TRBV23-1 is filed as an ORF, its function uncertain. This CDR3 contains 15 residues. Germline trimming cut 2 bases from V and 4 bases from J; bases unmatched to any gene: 5. The CDR3 loop reads CASSQPRQGYNEQFF. CDR3 in DNA: TGCGCCAGCAGTCAACCAAGACAGGGTTACAATGAGCAGTTCTTC.

The V call is TRBV4-1, the J call TRBJ2-3; 9 bases line up with TRBD1. Per germline, CDR1 MGHRA and CDR2 YSYEKL. With V trimmed by 5 bases and J by 2 bases, 8 bases remained unmatched. This CDR3 comprises 16 residues. CDR3 bases: TGCGCCAGCAGCTCCCGGACAGGGGACCACACAGATACGCAGTATTTT. Its translation is CASSSRTGDHTDTQYF.

This chain joins TRBV7-6 and TRBJ1-5; 7 bases are shared with TRBD1. V was clipped by 5 bases and J by 2 bases; unmatched bases: 18. The CDR3 has 19 residues. The germline V gene has CDR1 SGHVS and CDR2 FNYEAQ. DNA for the CDR3: TGTGCCAGCAGCCCCCTCCTGTGGGACAGAGGAATTGGCAATCAGCCCCAGCATTTT. This gives the protein CASSPLLWDRGIGNQPQHF.

The genes are TRBV18 and TRBJ2-2; TRBD2 matches 13 bases. This CDR3 contains 19 residues. The germline V gene encodes CDR1 KGHSH and CDR2 LQKENI. The ends lost 1 base at V and 6 bases at J; junction bases unmatched: 11. CDR3 sequence reads: CASSPLKPGLAGRAGELFF. The CDR3 DNA follows: TGTGCCAGCTCACCACTGAAACCGGGACTAGCGGGAAGAGCCGGGGAGCTGTTTTTT.

The V gene is TRBV19, the J gene TRBJ1-1; D is unclear. Germline V gives CDR1 LNHDA, CDR2 SQIVND (reference sequence). The length of the CDR3 is 15 residues. V dropped 5 bases and J dropped 4 bases, with 17 bases sitting between them. In DNA form, the CDR3 reads TGTGCCAGTAGTCCTGCCCAAGGCGGGTCCACTGAAGCTTTCTTT. Encoded protein: CASSPAQGGSTEAFF.

The chain links TRBV27 to TRBJ2-7; tentatively, D is TRBD2 (6 bases). CDR1 is MNHEY, CDR2 SMNVEV, per germline (reference sequence). The CDR3 consists of 13 residues. V shed 8 bases and J shed 1 base, with 12 bases lying between them. The DNA of the CDR3 is TGTGCCAGCTGGAGGGTGTCTTCCTACGAGCAGTACTTC. Its translation is CASWRVSSYEQYF.

V is TRBV27 and J is TRBJ2-1; 7 nucleotides agree with TRBD2. V was pared by 8 bases and J by 5 bases, with 9 bases of the junction left unmatched. Germline V CDR1 and CDR2: MNHEY, SMNVEV (reference sequence). The CDR3 contains 14 residues. CDR3 in DNA: TGTGCCAGCTGGGCGGGAGTATTCCACAATGAGCAGTTCTTC. This translates into CASWAGVFHNEQFF.

This chain links TRBV2 with TRBJ1-1, with 7 positions matching TRBD1. From germline, CDR1 is SNHLY and CDR2 FYNNEI. J was trimmed by 3 bases and V by 4 bases; bases with no gene match: 5. This CDR3 is built from 14 residues. CDR3 coding DNA: TGTGCCAGCAGTGTGACAGGGTGGGACACTGAAGCTTTCTTT. The encoded protein is CASSVTGWDTEAFF.